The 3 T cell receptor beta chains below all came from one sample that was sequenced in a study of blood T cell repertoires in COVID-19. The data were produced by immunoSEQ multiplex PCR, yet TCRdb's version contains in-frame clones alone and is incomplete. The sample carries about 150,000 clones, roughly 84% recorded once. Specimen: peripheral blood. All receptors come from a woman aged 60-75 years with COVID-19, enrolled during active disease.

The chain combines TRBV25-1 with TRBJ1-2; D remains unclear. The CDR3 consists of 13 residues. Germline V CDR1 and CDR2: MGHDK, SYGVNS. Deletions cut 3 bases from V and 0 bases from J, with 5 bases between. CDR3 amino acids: CASSDPANYGYTF. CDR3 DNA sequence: TGTGCCAGCAGTGACCCAGCTAACTATGGCTACACCTTC.

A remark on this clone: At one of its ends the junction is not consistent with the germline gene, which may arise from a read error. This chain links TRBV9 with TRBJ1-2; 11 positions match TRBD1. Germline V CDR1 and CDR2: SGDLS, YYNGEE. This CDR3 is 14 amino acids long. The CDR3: CASSVVGTGGFFAF. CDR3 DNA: TGTGCCAGCAGCGTAGTAGGGACAGGGGGTTTTTTCGCCTTC. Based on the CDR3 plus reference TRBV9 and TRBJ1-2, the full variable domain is DSGVTQTPKHLITATGQRVTLRCSPRSGDLSVYWYQQSLDQGLQFLIQYYNGEERAKGNILERFSAQQFPDLHSELNLSSLELGDSALYFCASSVVGTGGFFAFGSGTRLTVV.

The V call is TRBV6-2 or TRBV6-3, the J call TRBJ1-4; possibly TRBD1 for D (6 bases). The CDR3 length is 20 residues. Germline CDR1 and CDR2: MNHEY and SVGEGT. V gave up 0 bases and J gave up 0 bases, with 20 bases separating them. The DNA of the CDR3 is TGTGCCAGCAGTTACTCGACGTTGGGGGCCGACCTTGCAACTAATGAAAAACTGTTTTTT. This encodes CASSYSTLGADLATNEKLFF.